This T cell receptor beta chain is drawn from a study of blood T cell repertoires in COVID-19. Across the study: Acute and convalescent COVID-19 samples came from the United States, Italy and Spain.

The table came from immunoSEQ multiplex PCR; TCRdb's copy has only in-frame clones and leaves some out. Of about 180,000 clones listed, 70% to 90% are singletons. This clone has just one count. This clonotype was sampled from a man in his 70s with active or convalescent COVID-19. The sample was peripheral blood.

The CDR3 coding sequence is TGTGCCAGCCCGGACAGCAACACCGGGGAGCTGTTTTTT. This codes for CASPDSNTGELFF. The chain is built from TRBV2 and TRBJ2-2; maybe TRBD1 (6 bases). This CDR3 comprises 13 residues. With 8 bases removed from V and 2 bases from J, the gap between germline ends came to 9 bases. From germline, CDR1 is SNHLY and CDR2 FYNNEI.